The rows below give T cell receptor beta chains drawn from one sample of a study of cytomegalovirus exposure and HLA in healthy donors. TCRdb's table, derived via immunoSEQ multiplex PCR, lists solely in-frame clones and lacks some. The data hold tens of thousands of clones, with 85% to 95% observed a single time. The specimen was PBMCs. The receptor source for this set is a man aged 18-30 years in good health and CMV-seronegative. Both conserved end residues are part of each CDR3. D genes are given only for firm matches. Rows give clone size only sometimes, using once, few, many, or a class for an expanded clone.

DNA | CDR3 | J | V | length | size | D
TGTGCCTGGAGTACGGGACAGGAGATCCACGAGCAGTACTTC | CAWSTGQEIHEQYF | TRBJ2-7 | TRBV30 | 14 | once | TRBD1
TGCGCCAGCAGCCAAGGTTGGCGGACAGCCTACGAGCAGTACTTC | CASSQGWRTAYEQYF | TRBJ2-7 | TRBV4-3 | 15 | . | .
TGTGCCAGCAGCGTCACGGGTACCTCCACAGATACGCAGTATTTT | CASSVTGTSTDTQYF | TRBJ2-3 | TRBV9 | 15 | . | .
TGTGCCAGCAGTTTAATGGCCAAGGTGGCAGGTTTTCTTTCACCCCTCCACTTT | CASSLMAKVAGFLSPLHF | TRBJ1-6 | TRBV28 | 18 | . | .
TGTGCCAGTAGTAATCGGGCTTCAATCCAGCGGAAGTCCTACAATGAGCAGTTCTTC | CASSNRASIQRKSYNEQFF | TRBJ2-1 | TRBV19 | 19 | . | .
TGTGCCAGCAGCCGGGAGGGACTAAACTACGAGCAGTACTTC | CASSREGLNYEQYF | TRBJ2-7 | TRBV4-2 | 14 | . | TRBD2
TGTGCCAGCAGCGGGAGCAGGGGGGAGTATTTT | CASSGSRGEYF | TRBJ2-3 | TRBV27 | 11 | few | .
TGCGCCAGCAGCTGGGGACTAGCGGGAGCAGGAGAGACCCAGTACTTC | CASSWGLAGAGETQYF | TRBJ2-5 | TRBV5-1 | 16 | . | TRBD2
TGTGCCAGCAGCTTAGCGGGGAGGCTAGCTGGAAACACCATATATTTT | CASSLAGRLAGNTIYF | TRBJ1-3 | TRBV7-8 | 16 | . | .
TGTGCCAGCTCCGTCGGGACAGCATTAGGGACCCAGTACTTC | CASSVGTALGTQYF | TRBJ2-5 | TRBV18 | 14 | . | TRBD1
TGCGCCAGCAGCTCCGGACAGGGTGAAGCTTTCTTT | CASSSGQGEAFF | TRBJ1-1 | TRBV5-1 | 12 | . | TRBD1
TGCGCCAGCAAAGGACAGGCGGAAACCGGGGAGCTGTTTTTT | CASKGQAETGELFF | TRBJ2-2 | TRBV4-1 | 14 | medium-sized | TRBD1
TGTGCCACCAGCAGAGATGGCGGTCAGCCCCAGCATTTT | CATSRDGGQPQHF | TRBJ1-5 | TRBV15 | 13 | . | .
TGTGCCAGCAGCGTCTCAGGGCGTTCGGGCGAAAAACTGTTTTTT | CASSVSGRSGEKLFF | TRBJ1-4 | TRBV9 | 15 | . | .
TGTGCCAGTAGCTACAGGGGGGGGGCTGCGTCCGTGCAGTACTTC | CASSYRGGAASVQYF | TRBJ2-7 | TRBV19 | 15 | . | .
TGTGCCAGTAGTATAGAGGGACAGCCAGCATGTACCTTC | CASSIEGQPACTF | TRBJ1-2 | TRBV19 | 13 | few | TRBD1
TGTGCCAGCAGGCGCGCAGGCGGGACAGCCTACGAGCAGTACTTC | CASRRAGGTAYEQYF | TRBJ2-7 | TRBV5-5 | 15 | . | .
TGCAGTGCCCACATAAACTATGGCTACACCTTC | CSAHINYGYTF | TRBJ1-2 | TRBV20-1 | 11 | . | .
TGTGCCAGCAGTCGCGGGGGACTAGCGGGAGGGACGCAGTATTTT | CASSRGGLAGGTQYF | TRBJ2-3 | TRBV27 | 15 | . | TRBD2
TGCGCCAGCAGCTTACCTCGGGACTCCAGCACTGAAGCTTTCTTT | CASSLPRDSSTEAFF | TRBJ1-1 | TRBV5-1 | 15 | . | .
TGTGCCAGCAGCTTAATGGCAGGCTTGGGTCAGCCCCAGCATTTT | CASSLMAGLGQPQHF | TRBJ1-5 | TRBV7-2 | 15 | . | .
TGTGCCAGCAGTTACGGGGCGTACCGCTCCTACAATGAGCAGTTCTTC | CASSYGAYRSYNEQFF | TRBJ2-1 | TRBV6-5 | 16 | . | .
TGTGCCAGCAGGGCGGCGGGAACTGGGGCCAACGTCCTGACTTTC | CASRAAGTGANVLTF | TRBJ2-6 | TRBV10-3 | 15 | once | .
TGTGCTAGTGGTCAACATCTGGACATTTATGGCTACACCTTC | CASGQHLDIYGYTF | TRBJ1-2 | TRBV12-5 | 14 | . | .
TGTGCCAGCAGTATGAGGACAGCTAATGAAAAACTGTTTTTT | CASSMRTANEKLFF | TRBJ1-4 | TRBV6-5 | 14 | . | .
TGTGCCAGCTCACCAACTAGCCCAAGCTCCTACAATGAGCAGTTCTTC | CASSPTSPSSYNEQFF | TRBJ2-1 | TRBV18 | 16 | . | .
TGTGCCAGCAGTTCGGGGACAGGTCTGGAGACCCAGTACTTC | CASSSGTGLETQYF | TRBJ2-5 | TRBV27 | 14 | . | TRBD1
TGTGCCAGCAGGGGAGCGGGGAATTCCTACGAGCAGTACTTC | CASRGAGNSYEQYF | TRBJ2-7 | TRBV25-1 | 14 | . | TRBD2
TGTGCCAGTAGTATGGGACCGACAGGGGAGAACACTGAAGCTTTCTTT | CASSMGPTGENTEAFF | TRBJ1-1 | TRBV19 | 16 | . | TRBD1
TGTGCTAGCAGCTCCCGACTAGCGGGGGCGGTTGGAAACAATGAGCAGTTCTTC | CASSSRLAGAVGNNEQFF | TRBJ2-1 | TRBV7-7 | 18 | . | TRBD2
TGTGCCATCAGTGAGGGGAGGGGACGCGGGATTTCCTACAATGAGCAGTTCTTC | CAISEGRGRGISYNEQFF | TRBJ2-1 | TRBV10-3 | 18 | once | TRBD2
TGTGCCACCAGGCTAATCAGGGGACTAGCGAACAATGAGCAGTTCTTC | CATRLIRGLANNEQFF | TRBJ2-1 | TRBV15 | 16 | . | TRBD2
TGCGCCAGCAGTCAATGGAGGGAAGACTATGGCTACACCTTC | CASSQWREDYGYTF | TRBJ1-2 | TRBV23-1 | 14 | . | .
TGTGCCAGCAGCCAACACGGGGATCAGCCCCAGCATTTT | CASSQHGDQPQHF | TRBJ1-5 | TRBV14 | 13 | . | .
TGTGCCAGCAGCCCCGAGACCTTCGGGCGGGGGGGCCGATACGAGCAGTACTTC | CASSPETFGRGGRYEQYF | TRBJ2-7 | TRBV5-5 | 18 | . | TRBD2
TGTGCCAGCAGCCCTTTGGGGGCAGGCCCGAGGGAACTGTTTTTT | CASSPLGAGPRELFF | TRBJ1-4 | TRBV14 | 15 | . | .
TGTGCCAGCAGTTGGGCTAGCGGGACCGGGGAGCTGTTTTTT | CASSWASGTGELFF | TRBJ2-2 | TRBV28 | 14 | . | TRBD2
TGTGCCAGCAGCCTAACAGGGGGTTCCTACAATGAGCAGTTCTTC | CASSLTGGSYNEQFF | TRBJ2-1 | TRBV11-3 | 15 | . | TRBD1
TGTGCCAGCAGCTTATTCCGGACAGGGGGCTATGGCTACACCTTC | CASSLFRTGGYGYTF | TRBJ1-2 | TRBV7-8 | 15 | . | TRBD1
TGTGCCAGCAGCTCCCTTCTATCCGGGACAGGGGGTTCTGAAGCTTTCTTT | CASSSLLSGTGGSEAFF | TRBJ1-1 | TRBV7-9 | 17 | . | TRBD1
TGCGCCAGCAGCTTAGGACAGCGCGAAGCTTTCTTT | CASSLGQREAFF | TRBJ1-1 | TRBV5-1 | 12 | once | .
TGCAGCGTTGAAGAAGGGGGTGGCAGGGTGAATCAGCCCCAGCATTTT | CSVEEGGGRVNQPQHF | TRBJ1-5 | TRBV29-1 | 16 | once | .
TGCGCCAGCAGCTACTACAGGGTCAATGAGCAGTTCTTC | CASSYYRVNEQFF | TRBJ2-1 | TRBV5-1 | 13 | . | .
TGTGCCAGCAGCTTAGTAGGGGGAAGCTCCTACGAGCAGTACTTC | CASSLVGGSSYEQYF | TRBJ2-7 | TRBV7-2 | 15 | once | .
TGTGCCAGCAGCACCCTTTACGACTACCCCTACGAGCAGTACTTC | CASSTLYDYPYEQYF | TRBJ2-7 | TRBV5-4 | 15 | . | .
TGCGCCAGCAGCACCATGGAGGTCCGGACAGGGGAAGCTTTCTTT | CASSTMEVRTGEAFF | TRBJ1-1 | TRBV5-1 | 15 | few | TRBD1
TGTGCCAGTAGTATTAGCCGGGATAGATATACGCAGTATTTT | CASSISRDRYTQYF | TRBJ2-3 | TRBV19 | 14 | . | .
TGTGCCAGCAGCGCGGTTGCGGCTAGCAGGCATGAGCAGTTCTTC | CASSAVAASRHEQFF | TRBJ2-1 | TRBV11-3 | 15 | . | .